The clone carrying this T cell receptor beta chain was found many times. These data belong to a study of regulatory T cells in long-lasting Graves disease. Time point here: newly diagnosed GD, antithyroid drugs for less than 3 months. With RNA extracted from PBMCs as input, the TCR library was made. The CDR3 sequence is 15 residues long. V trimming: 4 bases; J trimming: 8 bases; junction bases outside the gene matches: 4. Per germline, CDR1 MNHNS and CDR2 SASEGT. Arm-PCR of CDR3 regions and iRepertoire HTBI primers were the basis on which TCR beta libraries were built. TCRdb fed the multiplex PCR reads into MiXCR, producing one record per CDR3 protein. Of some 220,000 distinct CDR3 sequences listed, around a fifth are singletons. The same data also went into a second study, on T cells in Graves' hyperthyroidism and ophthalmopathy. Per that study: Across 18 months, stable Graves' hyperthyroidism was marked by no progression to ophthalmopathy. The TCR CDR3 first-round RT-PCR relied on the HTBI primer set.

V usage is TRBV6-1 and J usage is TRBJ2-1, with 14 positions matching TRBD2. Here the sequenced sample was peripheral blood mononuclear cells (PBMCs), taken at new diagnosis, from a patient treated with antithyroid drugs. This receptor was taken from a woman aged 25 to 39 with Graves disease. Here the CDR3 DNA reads TGTGCCAGCAGTGGTGGGACTAGCGGGAGTTATGAGCAGTTCTTC. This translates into CASSGGTSGSYEQFF.